These T cell receptor beta chains were read from a single sample in a study of T cell responses to AZD1222 COVID-19 vaccine. Profiled with immunoSEQ multiplex PCR; TCRdb holds only in-frame clones, not every one. Among 200,000 or so clones listed, 90% to 95% were seen once. The sequences come from peripheral blood, collected on day 0 of AZD1222 vaccination. The receptors stem from an adult in good health. Both conserved end residues are part of each CDR3. A D gene is named only where the DNA matches it firmly. Size values are once, few and many counts, or a class for expanded clones, and some rows have none.

J gene | clone size | V gene | D gene | CDR3 DNA | CDR3 protein
TRBJ2-1 | . | TRBV19 | TRBD2 | TGTGCCAGTAGTCCCCGCGTTTTAGCGGGTTCCTACAATGAGCAGTTCTTC | CASSPRVLAGSYNEQFF
TRBJ1-1 | . | TRBV12-3/TRBV12-4 | . | TGTGCCAGCAGTTTCGGGGCTGAAGCTTTCTTT | CASSFGAEAFF
TRBJ2-7 | once | TRBV11-1 | . | TGTGCCAGCAGCTTACCCGGACAGTTCGGTATCTACGAGCAGTACTTC | CASSLPGQFGIYEQYF
TRBJ2-5 | . | TRBV7-9 | TRBD1 | TGTGCCAGCAGCTCGGGACAGAGCCGGGAGACCCAGTACTTC | CASSSGQSRETQYF
TRBJ2-1 | . | TRBV14 | TRBD2 | TGTGCCAGCAGCCGCAAGATCCACCTAGCGGGAGGGTACAATGAGCAGTTCTTC | CASSRKIHLAGGYNEQFF
TRBJ2-2 | . | TRBV9 | TRBD1 | TGTGCCAGCAGCGTCCTACAGGGGGCAAGTAGCGGGGAGCTGTTTTTT | CASSVLQGASSGELFF
TRBJ1-2 | . | TRBV30 | . | TGTGCCTCAGGGGAGAATGGCTACACCTTC | CASGENGYTF
TRBJ2-7 | once | TRBV18 | TRBD2 | TGTGCCAGCTCACCACCCTCCGGGACTAAAGCCTACGAGCAGTACTTC | CASSPPSGTKAYEQYF
TRBJ1-4 | . | TRBV11-2 | . | TGTGCCAGCAGCTTAGTCCGGGACGGGACGTATAATGAAAAACTGTTTTTT | CASSLVRDGTYNEKLFF
TRBJ2-7 | . | TRBV5-4 | . | TGTGCCAGCAGTCCCCCGGGACCCCAATACGAGCAGTACTTC | CASSPPGPQYEQYF
TRBJ2-4 | . | TRBV27 | . | TGTGCCAGGAATGCCGGGTTTTCGAACATTCAGTACTTC | CARNAGFSNIQYF
TRBJ2-1 | . | TRBV28 | . | TGTGCCAGCAGTTTGCGTAACTACCGGGACCCCGTATCGAGTGAGCAGTTCTTC | CASSLRNYRDPVSSEQFF
TRBJ2-1 | . | TRBV3-1/TRBV3-2 | . | TGTGCCAGCAGCCAAGGACCCGGATTAAGCCCTGAGCAGTTCTTC | CASSQGPGLSPEQFF
TRBJ2-5 | . | TRBV28 | . | TGTGCCAGCACCCCCCCCGGGGGAGGAGAGACCCAGTACTTC | CASTPPGGGETQYF
TRBJ1-5 | . | TRBV19 | . | TGTGCCAGTACCAACCTCGGCAGTAATCAGCCCCAGCATTTT | CASTNLGSNQPQHF
TRBJ1-5 | . | TRBV19 | . | TGTGCCAGTAGTGACTCCGGGACAAGGAGGCTATTGGGTCAGCCCCAGCATTTT | CASSDSGTRRLLGQPQHF
TRBJ1-1 | . | TRBV27 | . | TGTGCCAGCAGTGAACCGGGACAGAACACTGAAGCTTTCTTT | CASSEPGQNTEAFF
TRBJ1-1 | . | TRBV2 | . | TGTGCCAGCAGTGATGTAAGTGGGGCTTTCTTT | CASSDVSGAFF
TRBJ1-2 | . | TRBV5-1 | TRBD1 | TGCGCCAGCAGCTTGGCGACAGGGGTTGGCTACACCTTC | CASSLATGVGYTF
TRBJ1-2 | . | TRBV4-3 | . | TGCGCCAGCAGCCAAGACGCATCCGGGCCTAACTATGGCTACACCTTC | CASSQDASGPNYGYTF
TRBJ1-1 | . | TRBV6-2/TRBV6-3 | . | TGTGCCAGCAGTTATGGCGGTATGGAAGCTTTCTTT | CASSYGGMEAFF
TRBJ2-1 | . | TRBV4-2 | . | TGTGCCAGCAGCCAAGCCCAACGGAGCTCCTACAATGAGCAGTTCTTC | CASSQAQRSSYNEQFF
TRBJ1-2 | once | TRBV21-1 | . | TGTGCCAGCAGCAGCCCTACTGACAGCAACTATGGCTACACCTTC | CASSSPTDSNYGYTF
TRBJ2-7 | . | TRBV7-6 | . | TGTGCCAGCAGCGAGGTCCCCCCCGGGAGTCTCGACGAGCAGTACTTC | CASSEVPPGSLDEQYF
TRBJ1-2 | . | TRBV2 | . | TGTGCCAGGTCTAGGGACAAAGGGAATGGCTACACCTTC | CARSRDKGNGYTF
TRBJ2-2 | . | TRBV7-3 | TRBD2 | TGTGCCAGCAGCTTAACCCACCTCAAGTCTAGCGGGGGCCGGGCCGGGGAGCTGTTTTTT | CASSLTHLKSSGGRAGELFF
TRBJ1-4 | once | TRBV2 | TRBD1 | TGTGCCAGCAAGGAGACAGGGGCTATAACTAATGAAAAACTGTTTTTT | CASKETGAITNEKLFF
TRBJ2-2 | once | TRBV6-5 | . | TGTGCCAGCAGTTACTCGAAACACACCGGGGAGCTGTTTTTT | CASSYSKHTGELFF